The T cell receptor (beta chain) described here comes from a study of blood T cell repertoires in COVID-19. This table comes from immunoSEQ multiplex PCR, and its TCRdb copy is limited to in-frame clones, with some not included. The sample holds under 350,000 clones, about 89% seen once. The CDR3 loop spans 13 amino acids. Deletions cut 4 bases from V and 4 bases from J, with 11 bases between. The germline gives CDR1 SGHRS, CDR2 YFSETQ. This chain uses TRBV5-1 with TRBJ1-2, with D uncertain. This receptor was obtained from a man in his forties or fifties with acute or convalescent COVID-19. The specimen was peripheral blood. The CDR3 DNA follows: TGCGCCAGCAGCCCCCAGGCTTCCTATGGCTACACCTTC. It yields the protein CASSPQASYGYTF.